The sequence of this T cell receptor beta chain was determined in a study of cytomegalovirus exposure and HLA in healthy donors. The PCR employed 60 Vbeta primers together with 13 Jbeta primers. Sequenced by immunoSEQ multiplex PCR; TCRdb stores in-frame clones only, minus some. The sample gives about 120,000 clones, 65% to 80% of which show up once; 4.5% to 6% is in the top ten. The sample taken for sequencing was PBMCs. This sequence originates from a man aged 18 to 35 in good health and CMV-seropositive.

The CDR3 sequence: CASSLRLAEGVFTDTQYF. CDR3 sequence (DNA): TGTGCCAGCAGCTTACGACTAGCGGAGGGGGTGTTCACAGATACGCAGTATTTT. This chain uses TRBV7-3 with TRBJ2-3; 9 nucleotides align to TRBD2. The CDR3 is 18 residues long. Germline CDR1 SGHTA, CDR2 FQGTGA. V was clipped by 2 bases and J by 2 bases; unmatched bases: 11.